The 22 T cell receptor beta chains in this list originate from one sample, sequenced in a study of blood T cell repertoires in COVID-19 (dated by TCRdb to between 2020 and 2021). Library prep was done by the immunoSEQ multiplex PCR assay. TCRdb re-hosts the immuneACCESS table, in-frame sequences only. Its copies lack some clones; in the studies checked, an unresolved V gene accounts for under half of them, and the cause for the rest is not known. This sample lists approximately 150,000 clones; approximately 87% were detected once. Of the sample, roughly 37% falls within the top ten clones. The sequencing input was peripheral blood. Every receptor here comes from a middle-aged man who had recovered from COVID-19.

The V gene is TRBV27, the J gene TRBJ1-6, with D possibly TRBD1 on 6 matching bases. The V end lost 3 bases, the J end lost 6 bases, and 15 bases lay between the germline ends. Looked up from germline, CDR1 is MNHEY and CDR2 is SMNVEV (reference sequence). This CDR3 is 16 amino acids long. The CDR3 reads CASSFGTGFGNSPLHF. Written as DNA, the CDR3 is TGTGCCAGCAGTTTCGGAACAGGGTTCGGTAATTCACCCCTCCACTTT.

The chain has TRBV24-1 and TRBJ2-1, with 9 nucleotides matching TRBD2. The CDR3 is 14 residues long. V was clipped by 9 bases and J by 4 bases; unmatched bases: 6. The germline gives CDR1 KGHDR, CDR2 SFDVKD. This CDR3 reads CATRAGGQYNEQFF. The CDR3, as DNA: TGTGCCACCCGGGCGGGGGGGCAGTACAATGAGCAGTTCTTC.

The CDR3 DNA sequence: TGTGCCACCAGTTCGGGACAGGGTTCCTACAATGAGCAGTTCTTC. This sequence encodes CATSSGQGSYNEQFF. This chain links TRBV24-1 with TRBJ2-1, with TRBD1 identical over 9 bases. From germline, CDR1 is KGHDR and CDR2 SFDVKD. V dropped 6 bases and J dropped 1; count of bases not matched to a gene: 3. This CDR3 spans 15 amino acids.

As DNA, the CDR3 is TGTGCCAGCAGTTATCCGGAAGCGGGGGGTCGCAATGAGCAGTTCTTC. Translation gives CASSYPEAGGRNEQFF. This chain joins TRBV6-2 or TRBV6-3 and TRBJ2-1; 9 bases fit TRBD2. The J segment lost 6 bases and the V segment lost 3 bases, leaving 9 bases of the junction unmatched. The CDR3 consists of 16 residues. Germline CDR1 reads MNHEY; CDR2 reads SVGEGT.

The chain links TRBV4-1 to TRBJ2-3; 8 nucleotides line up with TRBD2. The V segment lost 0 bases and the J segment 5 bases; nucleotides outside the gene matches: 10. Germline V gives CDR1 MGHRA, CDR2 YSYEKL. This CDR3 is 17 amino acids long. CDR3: CASSQDFQRGSGDTQYF. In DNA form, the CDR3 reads TGCGCCAGCAGCCAAGATTTCCAGCGGGGGTCAGGAGATACGCAGTATTTT.

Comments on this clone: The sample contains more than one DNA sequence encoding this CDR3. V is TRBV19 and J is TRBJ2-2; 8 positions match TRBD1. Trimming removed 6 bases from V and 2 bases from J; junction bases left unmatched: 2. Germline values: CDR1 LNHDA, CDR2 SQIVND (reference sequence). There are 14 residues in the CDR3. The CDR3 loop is CASRDRVNTGELFF. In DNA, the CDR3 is TGTGCCAGTAGGGACAGGGTAAACACCGGGGAGCTGTTTTTT.

CDR3 protein: CASDKSSGNTIYF. CDR3 nucleotide sequence: TGTGCCAGCGACAAGAGCTCTGGAAACACCATATATTTT. The chain has TRBV19 and TRBJ1-3; no firm D call. V lost 9 bases, J lost 0 bases, and 9 bases lay in between. This CDR3 has 13 amino acids. CDR1 LNHDA and CDR2 SQIVND come from the germline V gene (reference sequence).

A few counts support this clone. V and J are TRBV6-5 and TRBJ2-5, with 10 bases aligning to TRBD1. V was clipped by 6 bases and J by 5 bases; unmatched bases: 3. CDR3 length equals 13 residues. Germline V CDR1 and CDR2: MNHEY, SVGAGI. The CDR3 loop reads CASSPTGGETQYF. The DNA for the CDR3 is TGTGCCAGCAGCCCGACAGGGGGCGAGACCCAGTACTTC.

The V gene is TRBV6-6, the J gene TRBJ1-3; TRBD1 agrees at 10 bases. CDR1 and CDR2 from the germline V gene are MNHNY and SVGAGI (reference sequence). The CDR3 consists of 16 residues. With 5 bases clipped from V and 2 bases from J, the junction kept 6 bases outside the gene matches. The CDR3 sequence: CASSRQGAPPGNTIYF. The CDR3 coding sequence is TGTGCCAGCAGTCGACAGGGGGCCCCCCCTGGAAACACCATATATTTT.

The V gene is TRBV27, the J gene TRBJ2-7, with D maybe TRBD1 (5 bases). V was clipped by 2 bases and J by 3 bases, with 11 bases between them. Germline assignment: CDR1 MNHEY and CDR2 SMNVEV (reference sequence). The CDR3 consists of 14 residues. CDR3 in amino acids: CASSLGQGNYEQYF. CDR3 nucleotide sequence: TGTGCCAGCAGTTTAGGGCAGGGAAACTACGAGCAGTACTTC.

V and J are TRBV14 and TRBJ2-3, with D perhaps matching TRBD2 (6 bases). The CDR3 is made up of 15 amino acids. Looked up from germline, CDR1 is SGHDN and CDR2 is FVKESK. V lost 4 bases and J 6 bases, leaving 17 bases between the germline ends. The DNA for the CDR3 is TGTGCCAGCAGCCCCCTCGGCGGGGACCCTGATACGCAGTATTTT. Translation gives CASSPLGGDPDTQYF.

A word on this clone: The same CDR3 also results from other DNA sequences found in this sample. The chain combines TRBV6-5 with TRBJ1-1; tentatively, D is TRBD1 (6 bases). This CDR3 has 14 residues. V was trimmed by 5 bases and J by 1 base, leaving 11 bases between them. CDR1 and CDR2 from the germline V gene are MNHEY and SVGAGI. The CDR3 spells CASSIEQGNTEAFF. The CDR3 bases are TGTGCCAGCAGTATTGAACAGGGGAACACTGAAGCTTTCTTT.

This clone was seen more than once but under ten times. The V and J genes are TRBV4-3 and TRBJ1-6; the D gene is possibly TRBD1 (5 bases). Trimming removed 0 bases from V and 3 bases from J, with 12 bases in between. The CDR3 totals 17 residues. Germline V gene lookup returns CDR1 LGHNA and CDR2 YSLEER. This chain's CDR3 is CASSQDAGMDYNSPLHF. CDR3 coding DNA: TGCGCCAGCAGCCAAGATGCAGGGATGGACTATAATTCACCCCTCCACTTT.

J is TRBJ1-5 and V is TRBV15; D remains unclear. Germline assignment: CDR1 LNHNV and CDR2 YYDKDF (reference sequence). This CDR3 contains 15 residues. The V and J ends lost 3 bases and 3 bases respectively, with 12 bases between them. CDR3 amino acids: CATSRDPGNNQPQHF. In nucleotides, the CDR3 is TGTGCCACCAGCAGGGATCCGGGTAACAATCAGCCCCAGCATTTT.

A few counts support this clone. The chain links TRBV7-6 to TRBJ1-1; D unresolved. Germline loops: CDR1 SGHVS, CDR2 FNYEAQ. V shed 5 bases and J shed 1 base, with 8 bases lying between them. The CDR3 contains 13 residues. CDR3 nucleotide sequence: TGTGCCAGCAGCCGAGCCCCGAACACTGAAGCTTTCTTT. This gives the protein CASSRAPNTEAFF. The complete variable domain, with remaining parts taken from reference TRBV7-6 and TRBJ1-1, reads GAGVSQSPRYKVTKRGQDVALRCDPISGHVSLYWYRQALGQGPEFLTYFNYEAQQDKSGLPNDRFSAERPEGSISTLTIQRTEQRDSAMYRCASSRAPNTEAFFGQGTRLTVV.

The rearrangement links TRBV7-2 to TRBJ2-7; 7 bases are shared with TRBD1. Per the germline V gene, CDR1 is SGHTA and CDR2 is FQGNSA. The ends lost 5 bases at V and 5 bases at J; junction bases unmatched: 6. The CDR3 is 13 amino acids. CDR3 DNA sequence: TGTGCCAGCAGCCTGGAGACAGGGAACGAGCAGTACTTC. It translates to CASSLETGNEQYF.

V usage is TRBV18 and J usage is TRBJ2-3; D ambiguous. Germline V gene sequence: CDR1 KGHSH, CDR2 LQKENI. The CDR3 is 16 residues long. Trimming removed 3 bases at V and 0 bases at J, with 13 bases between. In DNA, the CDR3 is TGTGCCAGCTCACCTGAGATAGCCTCTAGCACAGATACGCAGTATTTT. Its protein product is CASSPEIASSTDTQYF.

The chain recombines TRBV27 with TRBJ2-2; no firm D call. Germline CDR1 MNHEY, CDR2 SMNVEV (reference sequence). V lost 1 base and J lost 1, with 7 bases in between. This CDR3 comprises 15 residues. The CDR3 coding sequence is TGTGCCAGCAGTTTATATGGCAGGAACACCGGGGAGCTGTTTTTT. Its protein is CASSLYGRNTGELFF.

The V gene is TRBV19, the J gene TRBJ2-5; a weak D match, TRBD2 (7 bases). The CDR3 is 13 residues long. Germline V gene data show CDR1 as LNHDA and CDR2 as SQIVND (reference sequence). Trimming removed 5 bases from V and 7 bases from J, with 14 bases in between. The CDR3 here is CASSAGLGGTQYF. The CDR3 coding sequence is TGTGCCAGTAGTGCAGGACTAGGGGGGACCCAGTACTTC.

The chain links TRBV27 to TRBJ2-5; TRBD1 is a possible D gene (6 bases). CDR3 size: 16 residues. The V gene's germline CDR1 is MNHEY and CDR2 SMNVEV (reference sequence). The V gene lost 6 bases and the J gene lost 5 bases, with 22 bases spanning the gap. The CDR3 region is CASSRYEPGVGETQYF. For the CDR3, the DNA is TGTGCCAGCAGCCGATATGAGCCAGGGGTAGGGGAGACCCAGTACTTC.

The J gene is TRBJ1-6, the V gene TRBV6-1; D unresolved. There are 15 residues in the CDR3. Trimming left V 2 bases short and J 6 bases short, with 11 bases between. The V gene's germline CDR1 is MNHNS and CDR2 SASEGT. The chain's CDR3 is CASSEQVLPNSPLHF. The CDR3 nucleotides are TGTGCCAGCAGTGAACAGGTCCTCCCTAATTCACCCCTCCACTTT.

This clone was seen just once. The CDR3 DNA is TGTGCCAGTGCCCGGGGTTCGACTAATGAAAAACTGTTTTTT. Translation gives CASARGSTNEKLFF. The genes are TRBV6-5 and TRBJ1-4; D remains ambiguous. The CDR3 extends over 14 amino acids. V dropped 9 bases and J dropped 2 bases, with 13 bases sitting between them. Per germline, CDR1 MNHEY and CDR2 SVGAGI.